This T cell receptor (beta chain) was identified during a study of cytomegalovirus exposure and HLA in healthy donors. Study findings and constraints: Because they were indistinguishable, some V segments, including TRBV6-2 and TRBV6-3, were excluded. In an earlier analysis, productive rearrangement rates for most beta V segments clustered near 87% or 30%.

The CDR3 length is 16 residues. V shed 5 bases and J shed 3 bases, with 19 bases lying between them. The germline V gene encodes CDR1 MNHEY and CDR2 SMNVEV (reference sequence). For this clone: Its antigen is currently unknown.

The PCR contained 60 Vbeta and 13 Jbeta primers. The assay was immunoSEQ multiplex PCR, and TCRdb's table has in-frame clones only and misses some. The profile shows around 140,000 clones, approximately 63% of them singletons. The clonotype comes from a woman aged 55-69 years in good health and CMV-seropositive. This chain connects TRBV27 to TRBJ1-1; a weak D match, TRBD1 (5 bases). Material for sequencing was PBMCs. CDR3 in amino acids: CASSQGVGLLDTEAFF. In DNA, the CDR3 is TGTGCCAGCAGTCAAGGGGTAGGTCTGTTAGACACTGAAGCTTTCTTT.